Detailed here is one T cell receptor beta chain. Its antigen is not known. Just one base apart from a much larger clone, this may be a read error. Looked up from germline, CDR1 is KGHSH and CDR2 is LQKENI. The CDR3 has 15 amino acids. This sample was taken from a study of T cell repertoires in cytomegalovirus infection. About the study: Public TCR beta signatures indicated both CMV infection and matching HLA type.

MiXCR, run by TCRdb on the reads, gives a single entry per CDR3 protein. The table has over 90,000 distinct CDR3 sequences, approximately 15% seen once. The study's findings and limits: Cumulated frequencies of public TCR beta families served to identify carriers of CMV plus the relevant HLA. HLA-C-restricted CMV-specific TCR beta clonotypes prevailed in the ex vivo response.

The sequence was collected from a human donor in good health (CMV status not recorded). Some clones in this sample may be carry-over from other donors' samples. Material for sequencing was PBMCs. The rearrangement uses TRBV18 and TRBJ2-5; D is perhaps TRBD2 (6 bases). TRBJ2-1 explains the end of the DNA better; the J call may be wrong. In DNA, the CDR3 is TGTGCCAGCTCACCGATTGGGGGGACTCAAGAGACCCAGTTCTTC. This codes for CASSPIGGTQETQFF.